This entry lists 27 T cell receptor beta chains sequenced from one sample in a study of blood T cell repertoires in COVID-19. Clones were read by immunoSEQ multiplex PCR, and TCRdb kept only the in-frame ones, dropping some. The sample lists nearly 45,000 clones, approximately 80% occurring once. The sequenced material came from peripheral blood. These receptors all come from a human donor in a cohort sampled during active COVID-19.

V and J are TRBV11-3 and TRBJ2-7; 7 bases agree with TRBD1. V dropped 6 bases and J dropped 2; count of bases not matched to a gene: 7. The V gene's germline CDR1 is SGHNT and CDR2 YENEEA. This CDR3 contains 14 residues. CDR3 sequence (DNA): TGTGCCAGCAGTCCCATTGGGACAGCCTACGAGCAGTACTTC. Translated: CASSPIGTAYEQYF.

The rearrangement joins TRBV11-2 to TRBJ1-1; TRBD1 agrees at 8 bases. Germline V gene lookup returns CDR1 SGHAT and CDR2 FQNNGV. The CDR3 loop spans 13 amino acids. Trimming at V came to 3 bases and at J to 5 bases, leaving 2 bases not matched to a gene. The CDR3 DNA is TGTGCCAGCAGCTTGGACAGGGAGACTGAAGCTTTCTTT. Translation: CASSLDRETEAFF.

This rearrangement joins TRBV2 to TRBJ2-1, with D perhaps TRBD2 (5 bases). Trimming shortened V by 4 bases and J by 0 bases, and 10 bases separated the two germline ends. The germline CDR1 and CDR2 sequences are SNHLY and FYNNEI. The length of the CDR3 is 15 residues. The CDR3: CASSATAASYNEQFF. For the CDR3, the DNA is TGTGCCAGCAGTGCCACAGCGGCCTCCTACAATGAGCAGTTCTTC.

The chain combines TRBV19 with TRBJ2-7, with TRBD2 as a possible D gene (5 bases). This CDR3 contains 16 residues. Looked up from germline, CDR1 is LNHDA and CDR2 is SQIVND (reference sequence). V lost 9 bases to trimming and J lost 2 bases, with 23 bases between them. CDR3 sequence (DNA): TGTGCCAGCCCGATTGAGGGTGCGGGCAGACCCTACGAGCAGTACTTC. Its protein is CASPIEGAGRPYEQYF.

The chain couples TRBV29-1 to TRBJ2-2, with a weak D call TRBD2 (5 bases). CDR1 is SQVTM, CDR2 ANQGSEA, per germline. The CDR3 loop spans 13 amino acids. V lost 7 bases, J lost 5 bases, and 14 bases lay in between. This chain's CDR3 is CSGLVGGTGELFF. The CDR3 nucleotides are TGCAGCGGCTTGGTTGGCGGGACCGGGGAGCTGTTTTTT.

This chain connects TRBV9 to TRBJ2-7, with D hard to call. Deletions cut 0 bases from V and 5 bases from J, with 9 bases between. CDR1 and CDR2 (germline): SGDLS, YYNGEE. This CDR3 is 13 amino acids long. In DNA form, the CDR3 reads TGTGCCAGCAGCGTAGGTGGAGAAAACGAGCAGTACTTC. Amino acids: CASSVGGENEQYF.

The chain recombines TRBV6-5 with TRBJ2-7, with D possibly matching TRBD2 (7 bases). This CDR3 comprises 14 residues. Between the trimmed V and J ends, which lost 6 bases and 3 bases, there was a span of 15 bases. Germline V CDR1 and CDR2: MNHEY, SVGAGI. The CDR3 loop reads CASRPGGGLYEQYF. In nucleotides, the CDR3 is TGTGCCAGCAGACCGGGGGGCGGCCTCTACGAGCAGTACTTC.

This clone was found a few times. The rearrangement uses TRBV4-1 and TRBJ2-7; D unresolved. CDR3 length equals 14 residues. V lost 0 bases to trimming and J lost 1 base, with 7 bases between them. Germline CDR1 is MGHRA and CDR2 is YSYEKL. CDR3 in amino acids: CASSQDVASYEQYF. The CDR3 nucleotides read TGCGCCAGCAGCCAAGATGTGGCATCCTACGAGCAGTACTTC.

The gene calls are TRBV5-5 and TRBJ2-3; 8 bases match TRBD1. The CDR3 consists of 16 residues. The germline V gene encodes CDR1 SGHKS and CDR2 YYEKEE (reference sequence). V lost 0 bases and J lost 3; bases outside the gene matches: 6. The CDR3 spells CASSLVPGGGTDTQYF. The CDR3 coding sequence is TGTGCCAGCAGCTTGGTCCCAGGGGGCGGAACAGATACGCAGTATTTT.

The V call is TRBV14, the J call TRBJ2-3; D is perhaps TRBD2 (6 bases). The ends were cut back, 4 bases at V and 0 bases at J, with 14 bases in the middle. The germline V gene has CDR1 SGHDN and CDR2 FVKESK. This CDR3 is built from 16 residues. The CDR3 here is CASSPTSYASTDTQYF. In DNA form, the CDR3 reads TGTGCCAGCAGCCCGACTAGTTATGCTAGCACAGATACGCAGTATTTT. Full variable domain (remainder filled in from reference TRBV14 and TRBJ2-3): EAGVTQFPSHSVIEKGQTVTLRCDPISGHDNLYWYRRVMGKEIKFLLHFVKESKQDESGMPNNRFLAERTGGTYSTLKVQPAELEDSGVYFCASSPTSYASTDTQYFGPGTRLTVL.

The gene calls are TRBV10-3 and TRBJ1-4; perhaps TRBD1 as D (6 bases). CDR3 length: 14 amino acids. V was trimmed by 6 bases and J by 4 bases, leaving 12 bases between them. The V gene's germline CDR1 is ENHRY and CDR2 SYGVKD. In DNA, the CDR3 is TGTGCCATCAGGAGGACAGTTTTTAATGAAAAACTGTTTTTT. Translation gives CAIRRTVFNEKLFF.

This clone was recorded a few times. The V call is TRBV5-1, the J call TRBJ2-2, with D perhaps matching TRBD2 (5 bases). The germline V gene encodes CDR1 SGHRS and CDR2 YFSETQ. The V gene lost 2 bases and the J gene lost 4 bases, with 9 bases spanning the gap. The CDR3 is made up of 14 amino acids. Here the CDR3 reads CASSFAGGTGELFF. The DNA for the CDR3 is TGCGCCAGCAGCTTTGCGGGTGGCACCGGGGAGCTGTTTTTT.

The rearrangement links TRBV5-4 to TRBJ2-5, with D possibly matching TRBD2 (6 bases). The CDR3 loop spans 13 amino acids. V was pared by 4 bases and J by 4 bases, with 11 bases between. CDR1 and CDR2 (germline): SGHNT, YYREEE (reference sequence). CDR3 protein: CASSVGLSETQYF. Written as DNA, the CDR3 is TGTGCCAGCAGCGTAGGACTATCAGAGACCCAGTACTTC.

The gene calls are TRBV9 and TRBJ2-7; 15 bases line up with TRBD2. CDR1 is SGDLS and CDR2 is YYNGEE in the germline V gene. The ends lost 4 bases at V and 2 bases at J; junction bases unmatched: 7. This CDR3 contains 17 residues. As DNA, the CDR3 is TGTGCCAGCAGCCCCGGACTAGCGGGAGGGGGTGCCTACGAGCAGTACTTC. It translates to CASSPGLAGGGAYEQYF.

The chain is built from TRBV3-1 (or the pseudogene TRBV3-2) and TRBJ2-2; D is perhaps TRBD2 (6 bases). Germline CDR1 is LGHDT and CDR2 is YNNKEL (reference sequence). The CDR3 is 15 amino acids. Trimming left V 3 bases short and J 0 bases short, with 8 bases between. The CDR3 region has the DNA TGTGCCAGCAGCCACGGCGGGGCGAACACCGGGGAGCTGTTTTTT. This sequence encodes CASSHGGANTGELFF.

The chain joins TRBV5-5 to TRBJ2-1; 8 bases are a match to TRBD2. Unmatched junction bases numbered 9, after V lost 7 bases and J lost 9 bases. Germline V CDR1 and CDR2: SGHKS, YYEKEE (reference sequence). The CDR3 extends over 13 amino acids. This CDR3 reads CASQGLAGSEQFF. In DNA, the CDR3 is TGTGCCAGCCAAGGTTTAGCGGGAAGTGAGCAGTTCTTC. Full variable domain (outside the CDR3, taken from reference TRBV5-5 and TRBJ2-1): DAGVTQSPTHLIKTRGQQVTLRCSPISGHKSVSWYQQVLGQGPQFIFQYYEKEERGRGNFPDRFSARQFPNYSSELNVNALLLGDSALYLCASQGLAGSEQFFGPGTRLTVL.

V usage is TRBV19 and J usage is TRBJ2-3; a possible D gene is TRBD2 (5 bases). Germline V gene lookup returns CDR1 LNHDA and CDR2 SQIVND (reference sequence). V lost 3 bases and J 2 bases, leaving 9 bases between the germline ends. This CDR3 is 14 amino acids long. In DNA, the CDR3 is TGTGCCAGTAGTATTGGAGGTTTCACAGATACGCAGTATTTT. Protein product: CASSIGGFTDTQYF.

This rearrangement joins TRBV7-2 to TRBJ2-7; TRBD2 is a possible D gene (6 bases). The CDR3 extends over 14 amino acids. The V end was cut by 4 bases, the J end by 6 bases, with 16 bases between. CDR1 is SGHTA, CDR2 FQGNSA, per germline. CDR3 loop: CASSSSVRGLEQYF. As DNA, the CDR3 is TGTGCCAGCAGCTCTTCCGTGCGGGGACTCGAGCAGTACTTC.

The chain employs TRBV5-1 and TRBJ2-3, with a weak D call TRBD2 (6 bases). The germline V and J ends were trimmed by 3 bases and 5 bases, with 16 bases remaining between them. The CDR3 is 15 amino acids. Germline assignment: CDR1 SGHRS and CDR2 YFSETQ. In nucleotides, the CDR3 is TGCGCCAGCAGCTGGGGTGCGGGGCCTGGAGATACGCAGTATTTT. Its translation is CASSWGAGPGDTQYF.

The chain joins TRBV5-1 to TRBJ1-5; weak D call: TRBD1 (6 bases). CDR1 is SGHRS and CDR2 is YFSETQ in the germline V gene. The V gene lost 1 base and the J gene lost 4 bases, with 12 bases spanning the gap. This CDR3 is 15 amino acids long. The CDR3 DNA is TGCGCCAGCAGCTTGATGGCAGGGGTGAATCAGCCCCAGCATTTT. Encoded protein: CASSLMAGVNQPQHF.

The V call is TRBV7-9, the J call TRBJ1-2, with 8 bases identical to TRBD1. Looked up from germline, CDR1 is SEHNR and CDR2 is FQNEAQ (reference sequence). This CDR3 is 16 amino acids long. After removal of 2 bases from V and 7 bases from J, the junction contained 12 bases not matched to a gene. The CDR3 DNA is TGTGCCAGCAGCTTACTAGGGCTGGACAGGGCGGGTGGCTACACCTTC. This sequence encodes CASSLLGLDRAGGYTF.

The chain's CDR3 is CASSLARVSSQYF. CDR3 nucleotides: TGCGCCAGCAGCTTGGCCAGGGTGTCGTCCCAGTACTTC. The chain has TRBV5-1 and TRBJ2-5; D might be TRBD1 (5 bases). CDR1 and CDR2 from the germline V gene are SGHRS and YFSETQ. The ends were cut back, 0 bases at V and 9 bases at J, with 12 bases in the middle. This CDR3 comprises 13 residues.

This chain joins TRBV10-3 and TRBJ2-1, with 12 bases identical to TRBD2. CDR1 and CDR2 from the germline V gene are ENHRY and SYGVKD. V was clipped by 4 bases and J by 8 bases; unmatched bases: 9. The CDR3 covers 16 residues. The DNA for the CDR3 is TGTGCCATCAGTGGGTTGACTAGCGGGAGAACGGATGAGCAGTTCTTC. It codes for CAISGLTSGRTDEQFF.

The V call is TRBV6-2 or TRBV6-3, the J call TRBJ2-1; D unresolved. Trimming stripped 2 bases from V and 5 bases from J, with 13 bases between. The CDR3 sequence is 15 residues long. Germline values: CDR1 MNHEY, CDR2 SVGEGT. CDR3 nucleotides: TGTGCCAGCAGTTACCCCGGCGGCCTAAACAATGAGCAGTTCTTC. Translating gives CASSYPGGLNNEQFF.

The rearrangement uses TRBV7-2 and TRBJ2-3; 13 bases are shared with TRBD2. The CDR3 has 18 residues. Germline values: CDR1 SGHTA, CDR2 FQGNSA. V lost 5 bases and J lost 0; bases outside the gene matches: 8. CDR3 region: CASSLMGTSGASTDTQYF. In nucleotides, the CDR3 is TGTGCCAGCAGCCTGATGGGGACTAGCGGGGCTAGCACAGATACGCAGTATTTT.

The table lists this clone with a count of one. The chain links TRBV14 to TRBJ2-3, with D perhaps matching TRBD2 (6 bases). This CDR3 is 14 amino acids long. Germline V gives CDR1 SGHDN, CDR2 FVKESK. Trimming removed 4 bases from V and 6 bases from J, with 14 bases in between. CDR3 loop: CASSPLGGGDTQYF. CDR3 DNA sequence: TGTGCCAGCAGCCCCCTCGGAGGAGGGGATACGCAGTATTTT.

About this clone: Mismatch with germline at one junction end may stem from a read error. The chain employs TRBV11-2 and TRBJ2-1, with D unresolved. In germline, CDR1 is SGHAT, CDR2 FQNNGV. This CDR3 spans 13 amino acids. CDR3 protein: CASSLVSSNEQFF. The DNA for the CDR3 is TGTGCCAGCAGCTTAGTTTCCTCCAATGAGCAGTTCTTC.